Given below is one TCR beta chain in context. Its antigen is still unknown. CDR3 length: 12 amino acids. Germline CDR1 is MNHNY and CDR2 is SVGAGI (reference sequence). Trimming pared 5 bases from V and 5 bases from J, leaving 9 bases between. The source of the sample is a study of OX40 agonist ivuxolimab in advanced cancers. About the research overall: Hepatocellular carcinoma, melanoma, renal cell or head and neck cancer was diagnosed in the dose-escalation patients. Partial responses were achieved by three patients, of whom one had hepatocellular carcinoma and two had cutaneous melanoma.

TCRdb keeps only in-frame clones here, not all; method: immunoSEQ multiplex PCR. The sample has 70,000 to 90,000 clones; around 84% are singletons. Study-level points and caveats: Antigen specificity was not determined for the expanded peripheral T cells.

The chain recombines TRBV6-6 with TRBJ1-2; D ambiguous. The sample was CD4+ or CD8+ T cells sorted from blood, taken in a trial of the OX40 agonist ivuxolimab. The clonotype was recovered from an adult with an advanced solid tumor such as melanoma, head and neck, liver or kidney cancer. The CDR3 loop is CASSASSYGYTF. The CDR3 nucleotides read TGTGCCAGCAGTGCCAGTTCATATGGCTACACCTTC.